This record covers a single T cell receptor beta chain. Its specific antigen is unknown. One base away there is no much larger clone; base qualities are not given. The data were obtained in a study of OX40 agonist ivuxolimab in advanced cancers. Context from the whole study: Ivuxolimab was a fully human IgG2 agonistic monoclonal antibody targeting the costimulatory receptor OX40 (CD134). The point of sequencing TCRbeta in the periphery was to test whether ivuxolimab changed TCR sequence diversity and drove clonal T-cell expansion. Three dose-escalation patients achieved partial responses, one with hepatocellular carcinoma and two with cutaneous melanoma. Intravenous ivuxolimab was administered to patients every 2 weeks at six dose levels: 0.01, 0.1, 0.3, 1.5, 3 and 10 mg/kg. A male proportion of around 81% and a mean age of approximately 55 years, ranging from about 20 to 80, were recorded for the dose-escalation cohort. Of the approximately 54 patients in dose escalation, 19 had hepatocellular carcinoma, roughly 15 had melanoma, 9 had renal cell carcinoma and 9 had head and neck cancer. The paper describes the monotherapy dose-escalation part (N of about 47 patients) of the phase I trial of ivuxolimab. Patients were allowed to have had prior anti-PD-1, anti-PD-L1 or anti-CTLA-4 therapy, and around 40% of the dose-escalation patients had previously received checkpoint inhibitors.

CDR1 SGHTA and CDR2 FQGNSA were looked up in the germline V gene. Trimmed from V: 6 bases; trimmed from J: 4 bases; junction bases lacking a gene match: 4. Counted from cysteine to phenylalanine, this CDR3 has 13 amino acids. Of all the DNA, just the CDR3 is kept, 39 bases in frame from base 1. Patients with a history of autoimmune disease or receiving systemic immunosuppression were excluded from the trial. In every dose cohort, peripheral blood was drawn for TCR sequencing at baseline, cycle 4 day 1, and cycle 7 day 1. The samples were taken from a phase I, first-in-human, multicenter, open-label dose-escalation trial of ivuxolimab. Adults with locally advanced or metastatic melanoma, renal cell carcinoma, hepatocellular carcinoma or head and neck squamous cell carcinoma were enrolled in the trial. CD4+ and CD8+ T cells were sorted separately from peripheral blood before TCR sequencing. Genomic DNA was isolated from the sorted cells so that the TCRbeta CDR3 region could be sequenced. The immunoSEQ Assay was used to sequence the TCRbeta CDR3 regions. TCRdb limited this immuneACCESS table to in-frame rearrangements with V and J called. A share of clones is missing; checked studies link under half to unresolved V genes, and the rest is unexplained. The sample data list tens of thousands of clones, and about 89% of these were observed just once. The leading ten clones occupy roughly 0.64% of the sample.

Here is what the overall study found, with its caveats: After ivuxolimab, expanded clones were on average more numerous among CD8+ T cells than among CD4+ T cells. Low levels of normalized T-cell clonal expansion were also shown by some nonresponding patients. The antigen specificity of the clonally expanded peripheral T cells was not determined. At doses of 0.1 to 3.0 mg/kg, clonal expansion of both CD4+ and CD8+ T cells in blood was seen between baseline and week 6. Partial responders in the 0.1-3.0 mg/kg groups had among the lowest normalized peripheral clonal expansion, especially among CD8+ T cells.

The sequence came from an adult with an advanced solid tumor such as melanoma, head and neck, liver or kidney cancer. The sequences come from CD4+ or CD8+ T cells sorted from blood, collected in a trial of the OX40 agonist ivuxolimab. This sequence uses TRBV7-2 and TRBJ2-7; 9 middle bases align to TRBD1. The nucleotides are TGTGCCAGCAGGCTGGACAGGGGTTACGAGCAGTACTTC. The encoded protein is CASRLDRGYEQYF. The reference TRBV7-2 and TRBJ2-7 proteins fill in what lies around the CDR3, so the full variable domain reads GAGVSQSPSNKVTEKGKDVELRCDPISGHTALYWYRQSLGQGLEFLIYFQGNSAPDKSGLPSDRFSAERTGGSVSTLTIQRTQQEDSAVYLCASRLDRGYEQYFGPGTRLTVT.